The T cell receptor beta chain under discussion was sequenced for a study of cytomegalovirus exposure and HLA in healthy donors. Findings and limits, study-wide: An analysis was carried out later, and it reportedly showed fewer N-insertions in an Asian-associated ancestry cluster than the approximately 610-donor mean. Productive rates of about 90% or about 30% were seen for most TCR beta V segments in an earlier analysis.

The primer mix had 60 Vbeta and 13 Jbeta primers. Some clones are missing from TCRdb's copy, which holds only in-frame ones; the method was immunoSEQ multiplex PCR. The sample consists of about 150,000 clones, roughly 75% of them appearing once. A note on this clone: The antigen remains undetermined.

Germline lookup yields CDR1 SGHTS and CDR2 YDEGEE. The CDR3 has 15 residues. V dropped 4 bases and J dropped 9; count of bases not matched to a gene: 9. Participants comprised healthy donors of bone marrow. The specimen sequenced was PBMCs. The receptor's source is a woman in her forties or fifties in good health and CMV-seropositive. The V call is TRBV5-8, the J call TRBJ1-6; 8 nucleotides align to TRBD1. The CDR3 loop reads CASSRTDRESSPLHF. CDR3 bases: TGTGCCAGCAGCAGGACGGACAGGGAGAGTTCACCCCTCCACTTT.